Below, 31 T cell receptor beta chains from the same sample are listed, as sequenced in a study of blood T cells in healthy people across ages. It was with a sample-barcoded 5' primer and a J-beta primer mix that a second PCR of roughly 6 to 11 cycles was run. MiXCR was run by TCRdb on the 5' RACE reads, yielding one entry per CDR3 protein. The sample consists of about 780,000 distinct CDR3 sequences, roughly 46% of them appearing once. The sample consisted of blood. The receptors shown here come from an elderly man in good health.

The chain couples TRBV6-6 to TRBJ2-7; a weak D match, TRBD1 (6 bases). The CDR3 has 15 amino acids. V was shortened by 5 bases and J by 3 bases, with 17 bases between the two germline ends. CDR1 is MNHNY and CDR2 is SVGAGI in the germline V gene (reference sequence). The CDR3 coding sequence is TGTGCCAGCAGTGATCCCGGGACAACCATCTACGAGCAGTACTTC. It yields the protein CASSDPGTTIYEQYF.

About this clonotype itself: Being one base from a much bigger clone, this may be a read error. CDR3 residues: CATGRGNQETQFF. CDR3 sequence (DNA): TGTGCCACCGGAAGGGGAAACCAAGAGACCCAGTTCTTC. V is TRBV12-3 or TRBV12-4 and J is TRBJ2-1, with a weak D call TRBD1 (5 bases). CDR3 length: 13 residues. The V and J ends lost 10 bases and 13 bases respectively, with 23 bases between them.

This clonotype came up a few times. V usage is TRBV5-1 and J usage is TRBJ2-5; 7 bases are shared with TRBD2. V trimming: 3 bases; J trimming: 2 bases; junction bases outside the gene matches: 4. The germline gives CDR1 SGHRS, CDR2 YFSETQ. This CDR3 has 14 amino acids. The CDR3, as DNA: TGCGCCAGCAGCTCGGGAGGTGGGCAAGAGACCCAGTACTTC. Residues: CASSSGGGQETQYF.

This clonotype was counted between two and nine times. Here the CDR3 reads CSTATSGRASEQFF. The DNA of the CDR3 is TGCAGCACTGCGACTAGCGGGAGAGCAAGTGAGCAGTTCTTC. The V call is TRBV29-1, the J call TRBJ2-1; 12 bases map to TRBD2. The germline CDR1 and CDR2 sequences are SQVTM and ANQGSEA. CDR3 length: 14 residues. Losses at the gene ends were 8 bases for V and 9 bases for J; bases not matched to a gene: 11.

The chain recombines TRBV5-1 with TRBJ1-1; D uncertain. This CDR3 is built from 13 residues. The germline V gene encodes CDR1 SGHRS and CDR2 YFSETQ. Trimming cost V 0 bases and J 3 bases, with 6 bases left between them. The CDR3 reads CASSLARYTEAFF. In DNA form, the CDR3 reads TGCGCCAGCAGCTTGGCCAGGTACACTGAAGCTTTCTTT.

This chain uses TRBV6-6 with TRBJ2-7; 8 bases are shared with TRBD2. Trimming cost V 4 bases and J 5 bases; bases outside gene matches: 10. In germline, CDR1 is MNHNY, CDR2 SVGAGI (reference sequence). The CDR3 loop spans 15 amino acids. The CDR3 nucleotides read TGTGCCAGCAGTTGGGGACGAGCGGGAGCGGACGAGCAGTACTTC. As protein: CASSWGRAGADEQYF.

The DNA of the CDR3 is TGCAGCCACCGTGAGAGCAATGAGCAGTTCTTC. This sequence encodes CSHRESNEQFF. This chain links TRBV29-1 with TRBJ2-1; D is undetermined. Trimming shortened V by 8 bases and J by 6 bases, and 11 bases separated the two germline ends. CDR1 SQVTM and CDR2 ANQGSEA come from the germline V gene. The length of the CDR3 is 11 residues.

This sequence joins TRBV28 and TRBJ2-3; tentatively, D is TRBD1 (6 bases). CDR1 is MDHEN and CDR2 is SYDVKM in the germline V gene. The CDR3 totals 15 residues. V shed 6 bases and J shed 0 bases, with 13 bases lying between them. CDR3 sequence: CASSRGTSSTDTQYF. CDR3 DNA sequence: TGTGCCAGCAGCCGTGGGACATCTAGCACAGATACGCAGTATTTT. Full variable domain (remainder filled in from reference TRBV28 and TRBJ2-3): DVKVTQSSRYLVKRTGEKVFLECVQDMDHENMFWYRQDPGLGLRLIYFSYDVKMKEKGDIPEGYSVSREKKERFSLILESASTNQTSMYLCASSRGTSSTDTQYFGPGTRLTVL.

The sample holds a few counts of this clonotype. This rearrangement joins TRBV13 to TRBJ2-1, with D unresolved. CDR1 and CDR2 from the germline V gene are PRHDT and FYEKMQ (reference sequence). V lost 5 bases to trimming and J lost 9 bases, with 23 bases between them. This CDR3 contains 16 residues. The CDR3 protein is CASSELRTTVGVEQFF. The CDR3 region has the DNA TGTGCCAGCAGCGAACTACGGACCACGGTCGGAGTTGAGCAGTTCTTC.

This chain uses TRBV12-3 or TRBV12-4 with TRBJ2-1; perhaps TRBD2 as D (6 bases). The V end lost 10 bases, the J end lost 10 bases, and 20 bases lay between the germline ends. The CDR3 consists of 13 residues. The CDR3 DNA reads as TGTGCCATCAGACAGCTCCTCCGGGAGGAGCAGTTCTTC. This codes for CAIRQLLREEQFF.

The chain employs TRBV5-1 and TRBJ2-5; a possible D gene is TRBD1 (5 bases). V shed 0 bases and J shed 4 bases, with 16 bases lying between them. The CDR3 length is 16 residues. CDR1 is SGHRS, CDR2 YFSETQ, per germline. The CDR3 protein is CASSLVPQGQGETQYF. In nucleotides, the CDR3 is TGCGCCAGCAGCTTGGTCCCCCAGGGTCAGGGAGAGACCCAGTACTTC.

To note about this clonotype: A junction end diverges from the germline sequence, so it may reflect a read error. The chain has TRBV18 and TRBJ2-5, with 7 bases lining up with TRBD2. Germline V gives CDR1 KGHSH, CDR2 LQKENI. CDR3 size: 16 residues. In nucleotides, the CDR3 is TGTGCCAGCTCACCACCGGGTGGCCCGGGGGGAGAGGCCCAGTACTTC. This encodes CASSPPGGPGGEAQYF. Complete variable domain (other parts from reference TRBV18 and TRBJ2-5): NAGVMQNPRHLVRRRGQEARLRCSPMKGHSHVYWYRQLPEEGLKFMVYLQKENIIDESGMPKERFSAEFPKEGPSILRIQQVVRGDSAAYFCASSPPGGPGGEAQYFGPGTRLLVL.

CDR3 sequence: CASSDPTIAKNIQYF. CDR3 nucleotide sequence: TGTGCCAGCAGTGATCCTACAATAGCCAAAAACATTCAGTACTTC. V gene TRBV5-4 combines with J gene TRBJ2-4; no reliable D call. CDR1 is SGHNT and CDR2 is YYREEE in the germline V gene (reference sequence). CDR3 length: 15 residues. Deletions cut 5 bases from V and 0 bases from J, with 12 bases between.

In this sample, this clonotype turned up a few times. The rearrangement links TRBV6-2 or TRBV6-3 to TRBJ2-3; the match to TRBD1 covers 8 bases. The CDR3 sequence is 14 residues long. Germline V gives CDR1 MNHEY, CDR2 SVGEGT. After removal of 6 bases from V and 4 bases from J, the junction contained 6 bases not matched to a gene. In DNA, the CDR3 is TGTGCCAGCAGACCCAGGGGGCGCGCAGATACGCAGTATTTT. Translated: CASRPRGRADTQYF.

About this clonotype: Compared with germline, one end of the junction differs, possibly owing to a read error. This chain links TRBV5-1 with TRBJ2-1, with 8 bases aligning to TRBD2. CDR3 length: 17 amino acids. Germline V gene lookup returns CDR1 SGHRS and CDR2 YFSETQ. CDR3 bases: TGCGCCAGCACCTTGGCGGGGAGCGGGAGTCCGTGGAATGAGCAGTTCTTC. Its protein is CASTLAGSGSPWNEQFF.

The J gene is TRBJ1-5, the V gene TRBV7-9; D not resolved. Trimming left V 1 base short and J 7 bases short, with 8 bases between. CDR1 is SEHNR, CDR2 FQNEAQ, per germline (reference sequence). This CDR3 comprises 13 residues. The CDR3, as DNA: TGTGCCAGCAGCTTAGACGAGGCGCAGCCCCAGCATTTT. Translated: CASSLDEAQPQHF.

The CDR3: CASSLGTDGQPQHF. In DNA, the CDR3 is TGTGCCAGCAGCTTAGGGACCGACGGCCAGCCCCAGCATTTT. This rearrangement joins TRBV7-6 to TRBJ1-5; D uncertain. From germline, CDR1 is SGHVS and CDR2 FNYEAQ. The ends were cut back, 1 base at V and 7 bases at J, with 11 bases in the middle. The CDR3 is 14 residues long. The variable domain in full, completed from reference TRBV7-6 and TRBJ1-5, reads GAGVSQSPRYKVTKRGQDVALRCDPISGHVSLYWYRQALGQGPEFLTYFNYEAQQDKSGLPNDRFSAERPEGSISTLTIQRTEQRDSAMYRCASSLGTDGQPQHFGDGTRLSIL.

The chain has TRBV6-2 or TRBV6-3 and TRBJ1-2, with 9 bases fitting TRBD1. The CDR3 extends over 16 amino acids. CDR1 is MNHEY, CDR2 SVGEGT, per germline. V dropped 7 bases and J dropped 3; count of bases not matched to a gene: 12. The CDR3 loop reads CASKQLGQGLDYGYTF. The CDR3 bases are TGTGCCAGCAAGCAACTGGGACAGGGACTTGACTATGGCTACACCTTC.

J is TRBJ2-5 and V is TRBV20-1, with D perhaps matching TRBD2 (6 bases). The V gene lost 4 bases and the J gene lost 7 bases, with 19 bases spanning the gap. CDR3 length: 14 amino acids. From germline, CDR1 is DFQATT and CDR2 SNEGSKA (reference sequence). This CDR3 reads CSATTNSGGGTQYF. CDR3 in DNA: TGCAGTGCTACCACCAATAGCGGAGGAGGGACCCAGTACTTC.

The chain combines TRBV20-1 with TRBJ2-4, with D tentatively TRBD2 (5 bases). Trimming removed 0 bases from V and 13 bases from J, with 22 bases in between. The CDR3 is 15 amino acids. Germline V gene sequence: CDR1 DFQATT, CDR2 SNEGSKA (reference sequence). CDR3 DNA: TGCAGTGCTAGAGATTCCCCACCGGGCCGTAGGGAGCAGTACTTC. It specifies CSARDSPPGRREQYF.

This clonotype was seen a handful of times. V is TRBV12-3 or TRBV12-4 and J is TRBJ1-5; D is ambiguous. This CDR3 is 11 amino acids long. Trimming took 5 bases from V and 3 from J, leaving 2 bases between them. The CDR3 DNA is TGTGCCAGCAGTGTCAATCAGCCCCAGCATTTT. Protein: CASSVNQPQHF.

This sequence joins TRBV28 and TRBJ2-1; 11 bases are shared with TRBD2. The CDR3 loop spans 16 amino acids. CDR1 is MDHEN, CDR2 SYDVKM, per germline. V was clipped by 3 bases and J by 5 bases; unmatched bases: 6. The CDR3 here is CASSLSGLAENNEQFF. CDR3 DNA sequence: TGTGCCAGCAGTTTGTCGGGACTAGCGGAAAACAATGAGCAGTTCTTC.

With respect to this clonotype: A much larger clone lies one base from this, so it may be a read error. The gene calls are TRBV20-1 and TRBJ2-3, with 9 bases aligning to TRBD2. This CDR3 spans 20 amino acids. The J segment lost 2 bases and the V segment lost 3 bases, leaving 21 bases of the junction unmatched. Germline V gene lookup returns CDR1 DFQATT and CDR2 SNEGSKA (reference sequence). CDR3 sequence (DNA): TGCAGTGCTAGGTCCCCCGGGACTAGCCGAATTCGTTACACCACAGATACGCAGTATTTT. As protein: CSARSPGTSRIRYTTDTQYF.

CDR3 sequence reads: CASKTGDYTEAFF. CDR3 DNA: TGTGCCAGCAAAACCGGGGATTACACTGAAGCTTTCTTT. The chain recombines TRBV12-3 or TRBV12-4 with TRBJ1-1; no clear D. V lost 7 bases to trimming and J lost 3 bases, with 12 bases between them. This CDR3 spans 13 amino acids.

The rearrangement uses TRBV10-2 and TRBJ2-1; D could derive from TRBD1 or TRBD2 (6 bases each). The J call is doubtful: the DNA matches TRBJ2-7 better. Germline V lookup: CDR1 WSHSY, CDR2 SAAADI. The CDR3 has 15 residues. The CDR3 sequence: CASKKDRRAYNEQYF. The CDR3 DNA reads TGCGCCAGCAAGAAAGACAGGAGGGCCTACAATGAGCAGTACTTC.

The chain has TRBV7-3 and TRBJ2-3; D is ambiguous. Between the trimmed V and J ends, which lost 0 bases and 6 bases, there was a span of 10 bases. This CDR3 spans 14 amino acids. The germline V gene has CDR1 SGHTA and CDR2 FQGTGA. In DNA, the CDR3 is TGTGCCAGCAGCTTAACCAACACAGTGGATACGCAGTATTTT. Protein product: CASSLTNTVDTQYF. The entire variable domain, with the rest obtained from reference TRBV7-3 and TRBJ2-3, is as follows: GAGVSQTPSNKVTEKGKYVELRCDPISGHTALYWYRQSLGQGPEFLIYFQGTGAADDSGLPNDRFFAVRPEGSVSTLKIQRTERGDSAVYLCASSLTNTVDTQYFGPGTRLTVL.

J is TRBJ2-2 and V is TRBV14, with 10 bases that match TRBD2. From germline, CDR1 is SGHDN and CDR2 FVKESK. The CDR3 loop spans 16 amino acids. Trimming cost V 2 bases and J 4 bases; bases outside gene matches: 4. The CDR3 sequence is CASSQTRTSGTGELFF. CDR3 sequence (DNA): TGTGCCAGCAGCCAAACCAGGACTAGCGGCACCGGGGAGCTGTTTTTT. Combining the CDR3 with reference TRBV14 and TRBJ2-2 gives the whole variable domain EAGVTQFPSHSVIEKGQTVTLRCDPISGHDNLYWYRRVMGKEIKFLLHFVKESKQDESGMPNNRFLAERTGGTYSTLKVQPAELEDSGVYFCASSQTRTSGTGELFFGEGSRLTVL.

This clonotype was detected only a few times. This chain connects TRBV3-1 to TRBJ2-4; 9 bases are a match to TRBD2. V lost 4 bases and J lost 3; bases outside the gene matches: 7. The CDR3 length is 16 residues. Germline V gene sequence: CDR1 LGHDT, CDR2 YNNKEL (reference sequence). The DNA for the CDR3 is TGTGCCAGCAGCCCAGGAGGTAGCGGGAGCAAAAACATTCAGTACTTC. Translation gives CASSPGGSGSKNIQYF.

The rearrangement uses TRBV3-1 and TRBJ2-7; TRBD2 matches at 7 bases. From germline, CDR1 is LGHDT and CDR2 YNNKEL (reference sequence). V dropped 4 bases and J dropped 3; count of bases not matched to a gene: 9. The CDR3 contains 15 residues. For the CDR3, the DNA is TGTGCCAGCAGCCTCGGACTAGTATTAAACTACGAGCAGTACTTC. Protein product: CASSLGLVLNYEQYF.

Details on this clonotype: Germline and junction disagree at one end, which may indicate a read error. The V call is TRBV5-1, the J call TRBJ2-3; tentative D call: TRBD2 (5 bases). The CDR3 consists of 16 residues. Germline CDR1 is SGHRS and CDR2 is YFSETQ. The CDR3 here is CASRGSSGPGTDAQYF. CDR3 sequence (DNA): TGCGCCAGCAGAGGTTCAAGCGGCCCTGGCACAGATGCGCAGTATTTT.

This sequence joins TRBV5-1 and TRBJ2-1, with D perhaps being TRBD1 or TRBD2 (5 bases each). The J call may be incorrect, as the DNA end agrees better with TRBJ2-7. The CDR3 has 16 residues. Germline loops: CDR1 SGHRS, CDR2 YFSETQ. CDR3 sequence (DNA): TGCGCCAGCAGCTTATCCACCGGGACGGAGTACAATGAGCAGTACTTC. It yields the protein CASSLSTGTEYNEQYF.